This is a list of T cell receptor beta chains from one sample in a study of shared clonotypes between healthy human individuals. The repertoire was sequenced with immunoSEQ multiplex PCR; TCRdb's copy has only in-frame clones and lacks some. The data hold about 1.9 million clones, with roughly 95% observed a single time. The sample taken for sequencing was naive CD8+ T cells from PBMCs. The receptors were gathered from a man aged 18 to 29 in good health. Some clones in this sample may be carry-over from other donors' samples. Each CDR3 is given with its conserved first and last residue. D genes are given only for firm matches. Size values are once, few and many counts, or a class for expanded clones, and some rows have none.

J gene: TRBJ1-2
CDR3 length: 13
clone size: NA
D gene: TRBD1
V gene: TRBV29-1
CDR3 DNA: TGCAGCGCCCCATCCCAGGGGGCTTGGGGCTACACCTTC
CDR3 protein: CSAPSQGAWGYTF

J gene: TRBJ2-7
CDR3 length: 12
clone size: NA
D gene: NA
V gene: TRBV11-2
CDR3 DNA: TGTGCCAGCAGCGCAAGCTCCTACGAGCAGTACTTC
CDR3 protein: CASSASSYEQYF

J gene: TRBJ2-7
CDR3 length: 15
clone size: NA
D gene: TRBD2
V gene: TRBV27
CDR3 DNA: TGTGCCAGCAGTTTATGGACTAGCGGGAGGTCCGAGCAGTACTTC
CDR3 protein: CASSLWTSGRSEQYF

J gene: TRBJ2-3
CDR3 length: 16
clone size: once
D gene: NA
V gene: TRBV7-6
CDR3 DNA: TGTGCCAGCAGCGTTGGGCGAAGCCGTTACACAGATACGCAGTATTTT
CDR3 protein: CASSVGRSRYTDTQYF

J gene: TRBJ1-1
CDR3 length: 13
clone size: NA
D gene: NA
V gene: TRBV19
CDR3 DNA: TGTGCCAGTAGTATCGGGTACACGGCAGAAGCTTTCTTT
CDR3 protein: CASSIGYTAEAFF

J gene: TRBJ2-1
CDR3 length: 14
clone size: NA
D gene: TRBD2
V gene: TRBV16
CDR3 DNA: TGTGCCAGCAGCCGAAGACGGGAGGGCAATGAGCAGTTCTTC
CDR3 protein: CASSRRREGNEQFF

J gene: TRBJ2-7
CDR3 length: 16
clone size: NA
D gene: NA
V gene: TRBV27
CDR3 DNA: TGTGCCAGCAGTTTCTCGGCGGGACCCCAGAACTACGAGCAGTACTTC
CDR3 protein: CASSFSAGPQNYEQYF

J gene: TRBJ2-1
CDR3 length: 16
clone size: NA
D gene: NA
V gene: TRBV29-1
CDR3 DNA: TGCAGCGTTGAAGGTCCAGGGCTTCCCCACTACAATGAGCAGTTCTTC
CDR3 protein: CSVEGPGLPHYNEQFF

J gene: TRBJ2-7
CDR3 length: 15
clone size: NA
D gene: NA
V gene: TRBV27
CDR3 DNA: TGTGCCAGCAGTTTAGCCGGACCTGGGGGCTACGAGCAGTACTTC
CDR3 protein: CASSLAGPGGYEQYF

J gene: TRBJ2-1
CDR3 length: 16
clone size: NA
D gene: NA
V gene: TRBV4-3
CDR3 DNA: TGCGCCAGCAGCCAAGGGCCCCCGAGCTCCTACAATGAGCAGTTCTTC
CDR3 protein: CASSQGPPSSYNEQFF

J gene: TRBJ2-7
CDR3 length: 12
clone size: NA
D gene: NA
V gene: TRBV5-4
CDR3 DNA: TGTGCCAGCAGCTCCACGCCGGTCGAGCAGTACTTC
CDR3 protein: CASSSTPVEQYF

J gene: TRBJ2-3
CDR3 length: 15
clone size: NA
D gene: NA
V gene: TRBV28
CDR3 DNA: TGTGCCAGCAGTTTAAGGCTACTCCCCACAGATACGCAGTATTTT
CDR3 protein: CASSLRLLPTDTQYF

J gene: TRBJ2-3
CDR3 length: 16
clone size: NA
D gene: NA
V gene: TRBV7-9
CDR3 DNA: TGTGCCAGCAGCTTAGGGGGATACCCTAGCACAGATACGCAGTATTTT
CDR3 protein: CASSLGGYPSTDTQYF

J gene: TRBJ2-7
CDR3 length: 12
clone size: once
D gene: NA
V gene: TRBV30
CDR3 DNA: TGTGCCTGGTCCCTCGGGAGCTACGAGCAGTACTTC
CDR3 protein: CAWSLGSYEQYF

J gene: TRBJ1-2
CDR3 length: 15
clone size: NA
D gene: NA
V gene: TRBV28
CDR3 DNA: TGTGCCAGCAGTTATTTCCCTCAGGAGTCGGATGGCTACACCTTC
CDR3 protein: CASSYFPQESDGYTF

J gene: TRBJ1-2
CDR3 length: 13
clone size: NA
D gene: NA
V gene: TRBV7-9
CDR3 DNA: TGTGCCAGCAGCCCCGGGGCCCCTTATGGCTACACCTTC
CDR3 protein: CASSPGAPYGYTF

J gene: TRBJ2-5
CDR3 length: 17
clone size: NA
D gene: NA
V gene: TRBV9
CDR3 DNA: TGTGCCAGCAGCGACGATCCCCAATACACGGGAGCGGAGACCCAGTACTTC
CDR3 protein: CASSDDPQYTGAETQYF

J gene: TRBJ2-7
CDR3 length: 16
clone size: NA
D gene: TRBD1
V gene: TRBV27
CDR3 DNA: TGTGCCAGCAGTTTATACGCCCCGACAGGGACCTACGAGCAGTACTTC
CDR3 protein: CASSLYAPTGTYEQYF

J gene: TRBJ1-2
CDR3 length: 16
clone size: NA
D gene: NA
V gene: TRBV9
CDR3 DNA: TGTGCCAGCAGCTCCCGATTTCCGGAAGCTAACTATGGCTACACCTTC
CDR3 protein: CASSSRFPEANYGYTF

J gene: TRBJ2-1
CDR3 length: 21
clone size: NA
D gene: TRBD2
V gene: TRBV4-2
CDR3 DNA: TGTGCCAGCAGCCAACTGATGTCGGGACTAGCGGCCGATAGCTCCTACAATGAGCAGTTCTTC
CDR3 protein: CASSQLMSGLAADSSYNEQFF

J gene: TRBJ2-2
CDR3 length: 19
clone size: NA
D gene: TRBD2
V gene: TRBV9
CDR3 DNA: TGTGCCAGCAGCGTAGCTGGGGGGGAGGAATCGGTCCGCACCGGGGAGCTGTTTTTT
CDR3 protein: CASSVAGGEESVRTGELFF

J gene: TRBJ2-1
CDR3 length: 15
clone size: NA
D gene: TRBD2
V gene: TRBV9
CDR3 DNA: TGTGCCAGCAGCTCTAGCGGGAGCAGCCACAATGAGCAGTTCTTC
CDR3 protein: CASSSSGSSHNEQFF

J gene: TRBJ2-7
CDR3 length: 18
clone size: once
D gene: TRBD1
V gene: TRBV4-3
CDR3 DNA: TGCGCCAGCAGCCAAGACCCCCGATACGGGACAGGGGGCTACGAGCAGTACTTC
CDR3 protein: CASSQDPRYGTGGYEQYF

J gene: TRBJ1-2
CDR3 length: 14
clone size: NA
D gene: NA
V gene: TRBV9
CDR3 DNA: TGTGCCAGCAGCGTAGGTGGCAGAGACTATGGCTACACCTTC
CDR3 protein: CASSVGGRDYGYTF

J gene: TRBJ2-3
CDR3 length: 14
clone size: NA
D gene: NA
V gene: TRBV2
CDR3 DNA: TGTGCCATCCGGGGACTTACTAGCACAGATACGCAGTATTTT
CDR3 protein: CAIRGLTSTDTQYF

J gene: TRBJ2-7
CDR3 length: 14
clone size: NA
D gene: TRBD1
V gene: TRBV7-6
CDR3 DNA: TGTGCCAGTAGTTCGGGACAGGGACTCTACGAGCAGTACTTC
CDR3 protein: CASSSGQGLYEQYF

J gene: TRBJ1-5
CDR3 length: 17
clone size: NA
D gene: TRBD1
V gene: TRBV11-3
CDR3 DNA: TGTGCCAGCAGCTTAGTTGTCGTGACAGGGAGGGATCAGCCCCAGCATTTT
CDR3 protein: CASSLVVVTGRDQPQHF

J gene: TRBJ2-7
CDR3 length: 14
clone size: NA
D gene: TRBD2
V gene: TRBV11-2
CDR3 DNA: TGTGCCAGCAGCTTAGGAACTAGCGGGAACGAGCAGTACTTC
CDR3 protein: CASSLGTSGNEQYF

J gene: TRBJ1-1
CDR3 length: 13
clone size: NA
D gene: NA
V gene: TRBV11-2
CDR3 DNA: TGTGCCAGCAGCTTAGGCTGGGGCACTGAAGCTTTCTTT
CDR3 protein: CASSLGWGTEAFF

J gene: TRBJ2-1
CDR3 length: 14
clone size: once
D gene: TRBD2
V gene: TRBV12-5
CDR3 DNA: TGTGCTAGTGGTGCCGGACTAGCGAGGAATGAGCAGTTCTTC
CDR3 protein: CASGAGLARNEQFF

J gene: TRBJ1-2
CDR3 length: 16
clone size: NA
D gene: TRBD1
V gene: TRBV28
CDR3 DNA: TGTGCCAGCAGTCCGAGGACAGGGGGGTATCGGTATGGCTACACCTTC
CDR3 protein: CASSPRTGGYRYGYTF

J gene: TRBJ2-7
CDR3 length: 14
clone size: NA
D gene: TRBD2
V gene: TRBV27
CDR3 DNA: TGTGCCAGCAGTTTCGTGGCGGGAGGGGGAGAGCAGTACTTC
CDR3 protein: CASSFVAGGGEQYF

J gene: TRBJ2-3
CDR3 length: 14
clone size: NA
D gene: NA
V gene: TRBV19
CDR3 DNA: TGTGCCAGTAGTAACGGACAGTTGGCAGATACGCAGTATTTT
CDR3 protein: CASSNGQLADTQYF

J gene: TRBJ2-7
CDR3 length: 15
clone size: NA
D gene: TRBD2
V gene: TRBV6-5
CDR3 DNA: TGTGCCAGCAGTTACAGCGGGGAGGGAGCCCACGAGCAGTACTTC
CDR3 protein: CASSYSGEGAHEQYF

J gene: TRBJ2-7
CDR3 length: 12
clone size: NA
D gene: NA
V gene: TRBV6-6
CDR3 DNA: TGTGCCAGCAGTTACTCGGTTGACGAGCAGTACTTC
CDR3 protein: CASSYSVDEQYF

J gene: TRBJ1-5
CDR3 length: 12
clone size: NA
D gene: NA
V gene: TRBV28
CDR3 DNA: TGTGCCACGTCAGGGGCGCGTCAGCCCCAGCATTTT
CDR3 protein: CATSGARQPQHF

J gene: TRBJ2-7
CDR3 length: 10
clone size: NA
D gene: NA
V gene: TRBV27
CDR3 DNA: TGTGCCTCTGGATACTACGAGCAGTACTTC
CDR3 protein: CASGYYEQYF

J gene: TRBJ1-1
CDR3 length: 16
clone size: NA
D gene: TRBD1
V gene: TRBV5-1
CDR3 DNA: TGCGCCAGCAGCTCCGGGACAGGGTGGGGGAACACTGAAGCTTTCTTT
CDR3 protein: CASSSGTGWGNTEAFF

J gene: TRBJ2-6
CDR3 length: 17
clone size: NA
D gene: TRBD1
V gene: TRBV10-1
CDR3 DNA: TGCGCCAGCAGTCCCGGGACAGGGTTCTCTGGGGCCAACGTCCTGACTTTC
CDR3 protein: CASSPGTGFSGANVLTF

J gene: TRBJ2-2
CDR3 length: 17
clone size: NA
D gene: TRBD2
V gene: TRBV7-2
CDR3 DNA: TGTGCCAGCAGCTTCGGACTAGCGGGAGGGTGGACCGGGGAGCTGTTTTTT
CDR3 protein: CASSFGLAGGWTGELFF

J gene: TRBJ1-2
CDR3 length: 13
clone size: NA
D gene: TRBD1
V gene: TRBV27
CDR3 DNA: TGTGCCAGCAGCCGCGGGACAGGGAAAGGCTACACCTTC
CDR3 protein: CASSRGTGKGYTF

J gene: TRBJ1-1
CDR3 length: 12
clone size: NA
D gene: NA
V gene: TRBV7-9
CDR3 DNA: TGTGCCAGCAGCCCCGTAGGGGCTGAAGCTTTCTTT
CDR3 protein: CASSPVGAEAFF

J gene: TRBJ2-7
CDR3 length: 12
clone size: many
D gene: NA
V gene: TRBV27
CDR3 DNA: TGTGCCAGCAGTTCGAGCTCCTACGAGCAGTACTTC
CDR3 protein: CASSSSSYEQYF

J gene: TRBJ2-1
CDR3 length: 12
clone size: NA
D gene: NA
V gene: TRBV11-1
CDR3 DNA: TGTGCCAGCAGCCACAGGGAGAATGAGCAGTTCTTC
CDR3 protein: CASSHRENEQFF

J gene: TRBJ1-5
CDR3 length: 15
clone size: few
D gene: NA
V gene: TRBV19
CDR3 DNA: TGTGCCAGTCCTCTGCAGGGTTTGGGCAATCAGCCCCAGCATTTT
CDR3 protein: CASPLQGLGNQPQHF

J gene: TRBJ2-1
CDR3 length: 15
clone size: NA
D gene: NA
V gene: TRBV2
CDR3 DNA: TGTGCCAGCAGTGAAGGCAGGGTGAACTACAATGAGCAGTTCTTC
CDR3 protein: CASSEGRVNYNEQFF

J gene: TRBJ1-4
CDR3 length: 15
clone size: NA
D gene: NA
V gene: TRBV4-1
CDR3 DNA: TGCGCCAGCAGCCTGTTACAGGGTGCGAGAGAAAAACTGTTTTTT
CDR3 protein: CASSLLQGAREKLFF

J gene: TRBJ2-7
CDR3 length: 13
clone size: NA
D gene: TRBD1
V gene: TRBV29-1
CDR3 DNA: TGCAGCGTCGCAGGGGGAAACTCCTACGAGCAGTACTTC
CDR3 protein: CSVAGGNSYEQYF

J gene: TRBJ2-5
CDR3 length: 12
clone size: once
D gene: NA
V gene: TRBV27
CDR3 DNA: TGTGCCAGCAGTCCGCGTGGCGGGACCCAGTACTTC
CDR3 protein: CASSPRGGTQYF

J gene: TRBJ2-7
CDR3 length: 13
clone size: NA
D gene: NA
V gene: TRBV7-9
CDR3 DNA: TGTGCCAGCAGCTTAGCGGGGAAGTACGAGCAGTACTTC
CDR3 protein: CASSLAGKYEQYF

J gene: TRBJ1-1
CDR3 length: 13
clone size: once
D gene: NA
V gene: TRBV5-1
CDR3 DNA: TGCGCCAGCAGCTTGTCAGGGTACACTGAAGCTTTCTTT
CDR3 protein: CASSLSGYTEAFF

J gene: TRBJ1-5
CDR3 length: 14
clone size: NA
D gene: TRBD1
V gene: TRBV19
CDR3 DNA: TGTGCCAGTAGTATAGGACAGGGGAATCAGCCCCAGCATTTT
CDR3 protein: CASSIGQGNQPQHF

J gene: TRBJ2-1
CDR3 length: 16
clone size: NA
D gene: TRBD2
V gene: TRBV5-6
CDR3 DNA: TGTGCCAGCAGCCCCAGAGCGGGAGTTCACTACAATGAGCAGTTCTTC
CDR3 protein: CASSPRAGVHYNEQFF

J gene: TRBJ2-3
CDR3 length: 17
clone size: NA
D gene: NA
V gene: TRBV7-9
CDR3 DNA: TGTGCCAGCAGCCATCCCATAGCGGATACTAGCACAGATACGCAGTATTTT
CDR3 protein: CASSHPIADTSTDTQYF

J gene: TRBJ2-1
CDR3 length: 16
clone size: NA
D gene: NA
V gene: TRBV27
CDR3 DNA: TGTGCCAGCAGTCAGTTCCCGGGCAGGGAGTACAATGAGCAGTTCTTC
CDR3 protein: CASSQFPGREYNEQFF

J gene: TRBJ1-1
CDR3 length: 13
clone size: NA
D gene: NA
V gene: TRBV12-5
CDR3 DNA: TGTGCTAGTGGTTTGGACCCAAACACTGAAGCTTTCTTT
CDR3 protein: CASGLDPNTEAFF

J gene: TRBJ2-1
CDR3 length: 13
clone size: NA
D gene: TRBD2
V gene: TRBV6-6
CDR3 DNA: TGTGCCGCCGGGACTAGCGGGATATCTGAGCAGTTCTTC
CDR3 protein: CAAGTSGISEQFF

J gene: TRBJ2-5
CDR3 length: 15
clone size: NA
D gene: NA
V gene: TRBV4-3
CDR3 DNA: TGCGCCAGCAGCCCCGTACGAGGGACAATGGAGACCCAGTACTTC
CDR3 protein: CASSPVRGTMETQYF

J gene: TRBJ1-5
CDR3 length: 15
clone size: NA
D gene: NA
V gene: TRBV4-1
CDR3 DNA: TGCGCCAGCAGCCAAGTCATTCGGAGCAATCAGCCCCAGCATTTT
CDR3 protein: CASSQVIRSNQPQHF